These T cell receptor beta chains were read from a single sample in a study of cytomegalovirus exposure and HLA in healthy donors. TCRdb keeps only in-frame clones here, not all; method: immunoSEQ multiplex PCR. The table has about 250,000 clones, under 80% seen once; the top ten hold under 3%. Sequenced input: PBMCs. Receptor source: a female donor in good health and CMV-seronegative. The CDR3 runs from the conserved cysteine through the conserved F or W. The order of the fields is D gene, J gene, V gene, clone size, CDR3 protein, CDR3 DNA. D genes are given only for firm matches. For some rows the clone size is stated as once, few or many, or as a class when expanded; others skip it.

D gene: -
J gene: TRBJ2-7
V gene: TRBV2
clone size: -
CDR3 protein: CAAQGGVETYEQYF
CDR3 DNA: TGTGCCGCCCAAGGAGGGGTAGAGACCTACGAGCAGTACTTC

D gene: TRBD2
J gene: TRBJ2-7
V gene: TRBV5-6
clone size: -
CDR3 protein: CASRRWEREGEQYF
CDR3 DNA: TGTGCCAGCCGGAGGTGGGAGCGGGAGGGCGAGCAGTACTTC

D gene: -
J gene: TRBJ2-7
V gene: TRBV20-1
clone size: few
CDR3 protein: CSASRYEQYF
CDR3 DNA: TGCAGTGCTAGTAGATACGAGCAGTACTTC

D gene: -
J gene: TRBJ2-5
V gene: TRBV5-6
clone size: -
CDR3 protein: CASSSTRRETQYF
CDR3 DNA: TGTGCCAGCAGCTCGACTAGGAGGGAGACCCAGTACTTC

D gene: -
J gene: TRBJ1-5
V gene: TRBV28
clone size: -
CDR3 protein: CASSLEGTGNQPQHF
CDR3 DNA: TGTGCCAGCAGTTTGGAGGGGACGGGCAATCAGCCCCAGCATTTT

D gene: -
J gene: TRBJ2-2
V gene: TRBV5-8
clone size: -
CDR3 protein: CASSQPRLVTGELFF
CDR3 DNA: TGTGCCAGCAGCCAACCTAGACTAGTAACCGGGGAGCTGTTTTTT

D gene: -
J gene: TRBJ1-5
V gene: TRBV27
clone size: few
CDR3 protein: CASSFQSNQPQHF
CDR3 DNA: TGTGCCAGCAGTTTCCAGAGCAATCAGCCCCAGCATTTT

D gene: -
J gene: TRBJ2-2
V gene: TRBV27
clone size: few
CDR3 protein: CASSLSGSPGELFF
CDR3 DNA: TGTGCCAGCAGTTTATCCGGGAGTCCCGGGGAGCTGTTTTTT

D gene: TRBD1
J gene: TRBJ2-1
V gene: TRBV29-1
clone size: -
CDR3 protein: CSVEGQGISRMGEQFF
CDR3 DNA: TGCAGCGTTGAAGGACAGGGTATTTCTCGTATGGGTGAGCAGTTCTTC

D gene: -
J gene: TRBJ1-1
V gene: TRBV6-1
clone size: -
CDR3 protein: CASSEFKASF
CDR3 DNA: TGTGCCAGCAGTGAATTTAAAGCTTCCTTT

D gene: -
J gene: TRBJ1-2
V gene: TRBV4-1
clone size: -
CDR3 protein: CASSHPPGLIYGYTF
CDR3 DNA: TGCGCCAGCAGCCACCCACCCGGACTGATTTATGGCTACACCTTC

D gene: -
J gene: TRBJ1-1
V gene: TRBV28
clone size: -
CDR3 protein: CASSLFRPWGDTEAFF
CDR3 DNA: TGTGCCAGCAGTTTATTTCGTCCCTGGGGCGACACTGAAGCTTTCTTT

D gene: TRBD1
J gene: TRBJ1-6
V gene: TRBV7-9
clone size: few
CDR3 protein: CASSLAGRGHSPLHF
CDR3 DNA: TGTGCCAGCAGCTTAGCGGGCAGGGGGCATTCACCCCTCCACTTT

D gene: -
J gene: TRBJ1-2
V gene: TRBV5-6
clone size: -
CDR3 protein: CASSYQGLDGYTF
CDR3 DNA: TGTGCCAGCAGCTATCAGGGATTGGATGGCTACACCTTC

D gene: TRBD2
J gene: TRBJ2-5
V gene: TRBV6-4
clone size: -
CDR3 protein: CARDLGAGVKETQYF
CDR3 DNA: TGTGCCAGGGATTTGGGAGCGGGGGTTAAAGAGACCCAGTACTTC

D gene: -
J gene: TRBJ2-5
V gene: TRBV6-5
clone size: -
CDR3 protein: CASGGSGYQETQYF
CDR3 DNA: TGTGCCAGCGGGGGGTCGGGGTACCAAGAGACCCAGTACTTC

D gene: TRBD1
J gene: TRBJ1-1
V gene: TRBV6-5
clone size: -
CDR3 protein: CASSYSTGVKVTEAFF
CDR3 DNA: TGTGCCAGCAGTTACTCGACAGGGGTAAAGGTGACTGAAGCTTTCTTT

D gene: TRBD1
J gene: TRBJ2-7
V gene: TRBV28
clone size: -
CDR3 protein: CASSLRQGANEQYF
CDR3 DNA: TGTGCCAGCAGTTTAAGACAGGGGGCAAACGAGCAGTACTTC

D gene: TRBD2
J gene: TRBJ2-2
V gene: TRBV6-1
clone size: -
CDR3 protein: CASSEVVGGSTGELFF
CDR3 DNA: TGTGCCAGCAGTGAAGTGGTGGGAGGGTCCACCGGGGAGCTGTTTTTT

D gene: -
J gene: TRBJ2-2
V gene: TRBV2
clone size: -
CDR3 protein: CASSTQDYLAGELFF
CDR3 DNA: TGTGCCAGCAGTACCCAAGACTACTTGGCCGGGGAGCTGTTTTTT

D gene: -
J gene: TRBJ1-1
V gene: TRBV28
clone size: once
CDR3 protein: CASSLPRVQAFF
CDR3 DNA: TGTGCCAGCAGCCTCCCGAGGGTACAAGCTTTCTTT

D gene: -
J gene: TRBJ2-6
V gene: TRBV30
clone size: -
CDR3 protein: CAWSKRISGANVLTF
CDR3 DNA: TGTGCCTGGAGTAAGAGGATCTCTGGGGCCAACGTCCTGACTTTC

D gene: TRBD1
J gene: TRBJ2-1
V gene: TRBV5-6
clone size: once
CDR3 protein: CASSAGTGGNYNEQFF
CDR3 DNA: TGTGCCAGCAGCGCCGGGACAGGGGGAAATTACAATGAGCAGTTCTTC

D gene: -
J gene: TRBJ2-3
V gene: TRBV30
clone size: -
CDR3 protein: CAWSVTRPIADTQYF
CDR3 DNA: TGTGCCTGGAGTGTGACTAGGCCCATAGCAGATACGCAGTATTTT

D gene: TRBD1
J gene: TRBJ2-7
V gene: TRBV30
clone size: -
CDR3 protein: CAWRDRVMEQYF
CDR3 DNA: TGTGCCTGGAGGGACAGGGTTATGGAGCAGTACTTC

D gene: -
J gene: TRBJ2-7
V gene: TRBV6-6
clone size: once
CDR3 protein: CASSYGSGSYEQYF
CDR3 DNA: TGTGCCAGCAGTTACGGTTCAGGGTCCTACGAGCAGTACTTC